Listed here are 17 T cell receptor beta chains from one sample, sequenced in a study of PD-L1 blockade in urothelial cancer. The protocol was immunoSEQ multiplex PCR, while the TCRdb copy is restricted to in-frame clones and leaves out a portion. The sample yields 55,000 to 70,000 clones, about 86% seen once. This specimen was PBMCs, taken around atezolizumab (anti-PD-L1) treatment. These receptors were collected from a man aged 45-60 years with urothelial cancer.

This chain links TRBV5-1 with TRBJ2-7, with 10 bases matching TRBD1. The CDR3 is 19 residues long. CDR1 SGHRS and CDR2 YFSETQ come from the germline V gene. V lost 7 bases, J lost 0 bases, and 19 bases stayed unmatched. CDR3 region: CASHKGGDRGGKSSYEQYF. DNA of the CDR3: TGCGCCAGCCATAAAGGAGGGGACAGGGGCGGGAAGAGCTCCTACGAGCAGTACTTC.

The chain recombines TRBV7-6 with TRBJ2-3; 12 bases fit TRBD2. Germline loops: CDR1 SGHVS, CDR2 FNYEAQ. CDR3 length: 16 residues. Trimming at V came to 4 bases and at J to 4 bases, leaving 6 bases not matched to a gene. The CDR3: CASSYRLAGASDTQYF. CDR3 nucleotides: TGTGCCAGCAGCTATCGACTAGCGGGAGCGTCAGATACGCAGTATTTT.

The chain joins TRBV5-1 to TRBJ2-7; possible D gene TRBD1, 5 bases. The V end lost 0 bases, the J end lost 6 bases, and 10 bases lay between the germline ends. From germline, CDR1 is SGHRS and CDR2 YFSETQ. This CDR3 has 13 residues. The CDR3 is CASSLDDRGEQYF. DNA for the CDR3: TGCGCCAGCAGCTTGGACGATAGGGGCGAGCAGTACTTC.

The chain recombines TRBV5-1 with TRBJ2-1; D possibly corresponds to TRBD1 (5 bases). This CDR3 spans 15 amino acids. The germline gives CDR1 SGHRS, CDR2 YFSETQ. With 0 bases removed from V and 6 bases from J, the gap between germline ends came to 13 bases. CDR3 sequence: CASSLVGDPFNEQFF. CDR3 nucleotide sequence: TGCGCCAGCAGCTTGGTAGGGGATCCCTTCAATGAGCAGTTCTTC.

The sample holds one count of this clone. The chain joins TRBV5-1 to TRBJ2-3; perhaps TRBD2 as D (6 bases). Germline-derived CDR1 and CDR2 are SGHRS and YFSETQ. Trimming removed 2 bases from V and 5 bases from J, with 15 bases in between. CDR3 length: 15 residues. CDR3 nucleotide sequence: TGCGCCAGCAGCTTTGGGACCCCGCGGGGAGATACGCAGTATTTT. This codes for CASSFGTPRGDTQYF.

The genes are TRBV5-1 and TRBJ2-5; TRBD2 is a possible D gene (6 bases). The germline V and J ends were trimmed by 4 bases and 1 base, with 11 bases remaining between them. The CDR3 runs 14 residues. CDR1 is SGHRS, CDR2 YFSETQ, per germline. CDR3 nucleotides: TGCGCCAGCAGCCAGGGACTCCCCCAAGAGACCCAGTACTTC. Residues: CASSQGLPQETQYF.

This chain connects TRBV7-6 to TRBJ1-6; tentatively, D is TRBD1 (5 bases). Germline CDR1 reads SGHVS; CDR2 reads FNYEAQ. The CDR3 is 13 amino acids. Trimming left V 5 bases short and J 12 bases short, with 14 bases between. CDR3 in DNA: TGTGCCAGCAGCCCGGGCCCGGGGGAACCCCTCCACTTT. This sequence encodes CASSPGPGEPLHF. The variable domain in full, with the rest retrieved from reference TRBV7-6 and TRBJ1-6, is GAGVSQSPRYKVTKRGQDVALRCDPISGHVSLYWYRQALGQGPEFLTYFNYEAQQDKSGLPNDRFSAERPEGSISTLTIQRTEQRDSAMYRCASSPGPGEPLHFGNGTRLTVT.

The chain has TRBV6-6 and TRBJ2-5, with 7 bases fitting TRBD1. V lost 6 bases to trimming and J lost 5 bases; unmatched junction nucleotides: 9. In germline, CDR1 is MNHNY, CDR2 SVGAGI (reference sequence). The CDR3 consists of 14 residues. CDR3 DNA: TGTGCCAGCAGACCGCTAACAGGGGTGGAGACCCAGTACTTC. Protein sequence: CASRPLTGVETQYF.

This rearrangement joins TRBV9 to TRBJ2-1; 8 nucleotides match TRBD2. The junction had 6 bases not matched to a gene; V was cut back by 4 bases and J by 3 bases. CDR1 is SGDLS and CDR2 is YYNGEE in the germline V gene. The CDR3 spans 15 residues. CDR3 region: CASSPSRGGYNEQFF. Here the CDR3 DNA reads TGTGCCAGCAGCCCAAGTCGGGGGGGCTACAATGAGCAGTTCTTC.

CDR3 sequence (DNA): TGTGCCTGGACCGAATCCGGGGGAAGATTGAACACTGAAGCTTTCTTT. Residues: CAWTESGGRLNTEAFF. The V and J genes are TRBV30 and TRBJ1-1; D perhaps matches TRBD1 (5 bases). From germline, CDR1 is GTSNPN and CDR2 SVGIG (reference sequence). The CDR3 spans 16 residues. The germline V and J ends were trimmed by 4 bases and 0 bases, with 18 bases remaining between them.

The chain links TRBV7-8 to TRBJ1-1, with 8 bases lining up with TRBD1. V lost 0 bases and J lost 4; bases outside the gene matches: 1. Germline values: CDR1 SGHVS, CDR2 FQNEAQ. This CDR3 spans 14 amino acids. The DNA for the CDR3 is TGTGCCAGCAGCTTAGCGACAGGGGTCACTGAAGCTTTCTTT. As protein: CASSLATGVTEAFF.

The chain uses TRBV28 and TRBJ2-7; 9 nucleotides agree with TRBD1. The V segment lost 6 bases and the J segment 2 bases; nucleotides outside the gene matches: 11. The CDR3 is 16 residues long. CDR1 MDHEN and CDR2 SYDVKM come from the germline V gene. The CDR3: CASSSPGTGSTYEQYF. CDR3 DNA sequence: TGTGCCAGCAGCTCACCCGGGACAGGGTCAACCTACGAGCAGTACTTC.

The V and J genes are TRBV2 and TRBJ2-1, with D unclear. V dropped 7 bases and J dropped 4 bases, with 5 bases sitting between them. Germline V gene lookup returns CDR1 SNHLY and CDR2 FYNNEI. The CDR3 totals 11 residues. The CDR3: CASTNYNEQFF. CDR3 sequence (DNA): TGTGCCAGCACTAATTACAATGAGCAGTTCTTC. The whole variable domain, remainder taken from reference TRBV2 and TRBJ2-1, is EPEVTQTPSHQVTQMGQEVILRCVPISNHLYFYWYRQILGQKVEFLVSFYNNEISEKSEIFDDQFSVERPDGSNFTLKIRSTKLEDSAMYFCASTNYNEQFFGPGTRLTVL.

This chain links TRBV7-9 with TRBJ1-2, with D maybe TRBD1 (6 bases). Germline assignment: CDR1 SEHNR and CDR2 FQNEAQ (reference sequence). V lost 11 bases and J lost 2, with 12 bases in between. The CDR3 covers 12 residues. The CDR3: CAGQGTNYGYTF. The CDR3 DNA is TGTGCCGGCCAGGGGACGAACTATGGCTACACCTTC.

The rearrangement joins TRBV6-1 to TRBJ1-1; possibly TRBD1 for D (5 bases). The V gene's germline CDR1 is MNHNS and CDR2 SASEGT. This CDR3 spans 13 amino acids. Trimming shortened V by 6 bases and J by 0 bases, and 8 bases separated the two germline ends. Here the CDR3 DNA reads TGTGCCAGCAGGGGGGGTCTGAACACTGAAGCTTTCTTT. The encoded protein is CASRGGLNTEAFF.

V gene TRBV4-1 combines with J gene TRBJ2-6, with a possible D match to TRBD2 (5 bases). Looked up from germline, CDR1 is MGHRA and CDR2 is YSYEKL. The CDR3 runs to 16 residues. V gave up 0 bases and J gave up 2 bases, with 8 bases separating them. CDR3 amino acids: CASSQDEGTGANVLTF. The CDR3 DNA is TGCGCCAGCAGCCAAGATGAGGGAACTGGGGCCAACGTCCTGACTTTC.

This chain links TRBV28 with TRBJ2-4; 9 positions agree with TRBD1. J lost 5 bases, V lost 4 bases, and 6 bases had no gene match. CDR1 MDHEN and CDR2 SYDVKM come from the germline V gene. CDR3 size: 15 residues. The CDR3 nucleotides are TGTGCCAGCAGTTCAAACAGGGGGCGTGAAAACATTCAGTACTTC. Protein sequence: CASSSNRGRENIQYF.